This TCR beta chain was identified in a study of cytomegalovirus exposure and HLA in healthy donors. For the study at large: A prior analysis found fewer than 120 million unique TCR beta sequences from 170 million or so T cells.

Study findings and constraints: A later analysis showed that HLA-associated TCR beta chains had undergone more clonal expansion than equally common others.

Note on this clone: Antigen: not known.

The PCR employed 60 Vbeta primers together with 13 Jbeta primers. In the original analysis: Tens of millions of unique TCR beta chains, roughly 11 million shared, were counted in a later analysis. Sequencing used immunoSEQ multiplex PCR; TCRdb keeps in-frame clones, though not all of them. V and J calls and clone size are as listed in that table; D and trimming were resolved from the DNA. The sample records 150,000 or so clones, 70% to 90% being singletons. In germline, CDR1 is SQVTM, CDR2 ANQGSEA. The CDR3 extends over 12 amino acids. Sequencing was done on a sample of PBMCs. V and J are TRBV29-1 and TRBJ2-5, with 11 bases aligning to TRBD1. TRBJ2-7 explains the end of the DNA better; the J call may be wrong. This receptor was taken from a man younger than 30 in good health and CMV-seropositive. CDR3: CSVGQGDYEQYF. CDR3 bases: TGCAGCGTGGGACAGGGGGACTACGAGCAGTACTTC.